The rows below give T cell receptor beta chains drawn from one sample of a study of Ad26.COV2.S vaccination and SARS-CoV-2 variants. Sequenced by immunoSEQ multiplex PCR; TCRdb stores in-frame clones only, minus some. The repertoire consists of under 400,000 clones, with roughly 87% occurring once and the leading ten covering around 3.6%. The specimen was peripheral blood, collected in a trial of Ad26.COV2.S vaccine versus placebo. These receptor sequences come from a person between 18 and 60 years old who received the Ad26.COV2.S COVID-19 vaccine or a placebo. Each CDR3 is given with its conserved first and last residue. Fields, in order: J gene, D gene, CDR3 length, clone size, V gene, CDR3 DNA, CDR3 protein. The D gene is left open where the match is weak. Clone size is shown for a subset of rows, as once, few, many or a class of expanded clone.

j_gene: TRBJ1-2; d_gene: NA; len: 16; abundance: NA; v_gene: TRBV10-3; CDR3nt: TGTGCCATCAGTGATTTCTCAGGGCTCGTTAACTATGGCTACACCTTC; CDR3aa: CAISDFSGLVNYGYTF
j_gene: TRBJ2-3; d_gene: TRBD2; len: 22; abundance: NA; v_gene: TRBV3-1/TRBV3-2; CDR3nt: TGTGCCAGCAGCCTTACTATCCTGACTAGCGGGGGGGCGGATCAGCCCACAGATACGCAGTATTTT; CDR3aa: CASSLTILTSGGADQPTDTQYF
j_gene: TRBJ1-1; d_gene: NA; len: 14; abundance: once; v_gene: TRBV5-1; CDR3nt: TGCGCCAGCACCTCCCCGGGAATGAACACTGAAGCTTTCTTT; CDR3aa: CASTSPGMNTEAFF
j_gene: TRBJ1-1; d_gene: NA; len: 15; abundance: NA; v_gene: TRBV5-3; CDR3nt: TGTGCCAGAAGCTTGGTTGGGGGACTGAACACTGAAGCTTTCTTT; CDR3aa: CARSLVGGLNTEAFF
j_gene: TRBJ1-1; d_gene: NA; len: 15; abundance: NA; v_gene: TRBV5-4; CDR3nt: TGTGCCAGCAGCTTGGCCTTGCTACCAGGCGCTGAAGCTTTCTTT; CDR3aa: CASSLALLPGAEAFF
j_gene: TRBJ1-2; d_gene: NA; len: 14; abundance: NA; v_gene: TRBV5-4; CDR3nt: TGTGCCAGCATACCAATGGGAGCTAACTATGGCTACACCTTC; CDR3aa: CASIPMGANYGYTF
j_gene: TRBJ2-3; d_gene: NA; len: 15; abundance: NA; v_gene: TRBV2; CDR3nt: TGTGCCAGCAGTAGCAGGCGCAGGGGTACAGATACGCAGTATTTT; CDR3aa: CASSSRRRGTDTQYF
j_gene: TRBJ2-5; d_gene: TRBD1; len: 13; abundance: NA; v_gene: TRBV30; CDR3nt: TGTGCCTGGAGTGCGGGGACAGTGGAGACCCAGTACTTC; CDR3aa: CAWSAGTVETQYF
j_gene: TRBJ2-7; d_gene: NA; len: 18; abundance: NA; v_gene: TRBV19; CDR3nt: TGTGCCAGTAGTATGCTCCCTAGGGGTCCGACTAGAGGCTACGAGCAGTACTTC; CDR3aa: CASSMLPRGPTRGYEQYF
j_gene: TRBJ1-2; d_gene: NA; len: 13; abundance: NA; v_gene: TRBV6-5; CDR3nt: TGTGCCAGTGAGGCCGAGGAGGTATTCGGCTACACCTTC; CDR3aa: CASEAEEVFGYTF
j_gene: TRBJ1-2; d_gene: NA; len: 12; abundance: NA; v_gene: TRBV19; CDR3nt: TGTGCCAGTATAGAGACTGGCTATGGCTACACCTTC; CDR3aa: CASIETGYGYTF
j_gene: TRBJ1-1; d_gene: TRBD1; len: 13; abundance: NA; v_gene: TRBV18; CDR3nt: TGTGCCAGCTCACCAACAGGGGTCACTGAAGCTTTCTTT; CDR3aa: CASSPTGVTEAFF
j_gene: TRBJ2-7; d_gene: NA; len: 13; abundance: NA; v_gene: TRBV30; CDR3nt: TGTGCCTGGACCAAGGGGCGAACCTACGAGCAGTACTTC; CDR3aa: CAWTKGRTYEQYF
j_gene: TRBJ2-3; d_gene: NA; len: 13; abundance: NA; v_gene: TRBV5-1; CDR3nt: TGCGCCAGCAGCGGATTCACAGGGGATACGCAGTATTTT; CDR3aa: CASSGFTGDTQYF
j_gene: TRBJ2-5; d_gene: NA; len: 13; abundance: once; v_gene: TRBV28; CDR3nt: TGTGCCAGCAGTTTCGGACTTCGGGAGACCCAGTACTTC; CDR3aa: CASSFGLRETQYF
j_gene: TRBJ1-5; d_gene: NA; len: 14; abundance: NA; v_gene: TRBV6-6; CDR3nt: TGTGCCAGCAGTTTAAAGGGCCGCAATCAGCCCCAGCATTTT; CDR3aa: CASSLKGRNQPQHF
j_gene: TRBJ2-1; d_gene: TRBD2; len: 14; abundance: NA; v_gene: TRBV30; CDR3nt: TGTGCCTCTGGTAGCGGGGGGGCCTACAATGAGCAGTTCTTC; CDR3aa: CASGSGGAYNEQFF
j_gene: TRBJ2-3; d_gene: TRBD2; len: 14; abundance: NA; v_gene: TRBV6-6; CDR3nt: TGTGCCAGCAGTTCCCTGGGAGGGTTCGAGAAGCAGTATTTT; CDR3aa: CASSSLGGFEKQYF
j_gene: TRBJ1-1; d_gene: TRBD1; len: 16; abundance: NA; v_gene: TRBV27; CDR3nt: TGTGCCAGCAGTCCCCCCGGGACAGCCCTGAACACTGAAGCTTTCTTT; CDR3aa: CASSPPGTALNTEAFF
j_gene: TRBJ1-4; d_gene: NA; len: 14; abundance: NA; v_gene: TRBV19; CDR3nt: TGTGCCAGTAGTATGATGGGGGGCTCTGAAAAACTGTTTTTT; CDR3aa: CASSMMGGSEKLFF
j_gene: TRBJ1-2; d_gene: TRBD1; len: 14; abundance: NA; v_gene: TRBV20-1; CDR3nt: TGCAGTGCTAGTCTCGAGGGGGCGAACTATGGCTACACCTTC; CDR3aa: CSASLEGANYGYTF
j_gene: TRBJ2-2; d_gene: NA; len: 14; abundance: NA; v_gene: TRBV18; CDR3nt: TGTGCCAGCTCACTGCGAGGGGTTACCGGGGAGCTGTTTTTT; CDR3aa: CASSLRGVTGELFF
j_gene: TRBJ2-7; d_gene: TRBD1; len: 15; abundance: once; v_gene: TRBV4-1; CDR3nt: TGCGCCAGCAGCCAAGTTGGGACAGGGGGTGGGGAGCAGTACTTC; CDR3aa: CASSQVGTGGGEQYF
j_gene: TRBJ1-1; d_gene: NA; len: 12; abundance: NA; v_gene: TRBV12-5; CDR3nt: TGTGCTAGTGCCTCAGGAGGCACTGAAGCTTTCTTT; CDR3aa: CASASGGTEAFF
j_gene: TRBJ2-3; d_gene: TRBD2; len: 16; abundance: NA; v_gene: TRBV27; CDR3nt: TGTGCCAGCGGCTTGGGCGGGGGGTATACATCAGATACGCAGTATTTT; CDR3aa: CASGLGGGYTSDTQYF
j_gene: TRBJ2-2; d_gene: TRBD1; len: 16; abundance: NA; v_gene: TRBV7-9; CDR3nt: TGTGCCAGCAGACCCAGACAGGGGTCGAACACCGGGGAGCTGTTTTTT; CDR3aa: CASRPRQGSNTGELFF
j_gene: TRBJ2-1; d_gene: TRBD2; len: 15; abundance: NA; v_gene: TRBV6-2/TRBV6-3; CDR3nt: TGTGCCAGCAGCAGAGGGACTAGCGGGGGTGCTGAGCAGTTCTTC; CDR3aa: CASSRGTSGGAEQFF
j_gene: TRBJ1-4; d_gene: NA; len: 17; abundance: NA; v_gene: TRBV21-1; CDR3nt: TGTGCCAGCAGCTCATACCGGGACTCAAGTCCCAATGAAAAACTGTTTTTT; CDR3aa: CASSSYRDSSPNEKLFF
j_gene: TRBJ1-2; d_gene: NA; len: 15; abundance: NA; v_gene: TRBV2; CDR3nt: TGTGCCAGCAGTGAAGCGCCCGGGGTTCGTTTTGGCTACACCTTC; CDR3aa: CASSEAPGVRFGYTF
j_gene: TRBJ1-1; d_gene: NA; len: 14; abundance: NA; v_gene: TRBV5-1; CDR3nt: TGCGCCAGCAGCTTGGATTCGGGGGAAACTGAAGCTTTCTTT; CDR3aa: CASSLDSGETEAFF
j_gene: TRBJ1-5; d_gene: NA; len: 16; abundance: NA; v_gene: TRBV7-6; CDR3nt: TGTGCCAGCAGCTTAGAATCTCGGCGTAGCAATCAGCCCCAGCATTTT; CDR3aa: CASSLESRRSNQPQHF
j_gene: TRBJ1-2; d_gene: NA; len: 14; abundance: NA; v_gene: TRBV5-8; CDR3nt: TGTGCCAGCAGCAAAGACAGAACAACCTATGGCTACACCTTC; CDR3aa: CASSKDRTTYGYTF
j_gene: TRBJ2-7; d_gene: TRBD2; len: 13; abundance: NA; v_gene: TRBV4-2; CDR3nt: TGTGCCAGCAGCCAAGAGGGGGGGGTAGGGCAGTACTTC; CDR3aa: CASSQEGGVGQYF
j_gene: TRBJ2-6; d_gene: NA; len: 13; abundance: NA; v_gene: TRBV7-6; CDR3nt: TGTGCCAGCAGCTTAGATGGGGCCAACGTCCTGACTTTC; CDR3aa: CASSLDGANVLTF
j_gene: TRBJ1-1; d_gene: NA; len: 17; abundance: NA; v_gene: TRBV18; CDR3nt: TGTGCCAGCTCACCACCAAACAGGAATCTCATGAACACTGAAGCTTTCTTT; CDR3aa: CASSPPNRNLMNTEAFF
j_gene: TRBJ2-3; d_gene: NA; len: 17; abundance: NA; v_gene: TRBV9; CDR3nt: TGTGCCAGCAGCGTAGATGATTATAGGGGGCGCGGGAGTACGCAGTATTTT; CDR3aa: CASSVDDYRGRGSTQYF
j_gene: TRBJ1-4; d_gene: NA; len: 14; abundance: NA; v_gene: TRBV5-1; CDR3nt: TGCGCCAGCAGCTTTACAGGGATTAATGAAAAACTGTTTTTT; CDR3aa: CASSFTGINEKLFF
j_gene: TRBJ2-1; d_gene: TRBD2; len: 14; abundance: NA; v_gene: TRBV3-1/TRBV3-2; CDR3nt: TGTGCCAGCGCCTACGGACTAGGAGACAATGAGCAGTTCTTC; CDR3aa: CASAYGLGDNEQFF
j_gene: TRBJ2-7; d_gene: NA; len: 15; abundance: NA; v_gene: TRBV18; CDR3nt: TGTGCCAGCTCATCAGGCCTCGGAGGGACCTACGAGCAGTACTTC; CDR3aa: CASSSGLGGTYEQYF
j_gene: TRBJ2-7; d_gene: NA; len: 14; abundance: NA; v_gene: TRBV6-5; CDR3nt: TGTGCCAGCACCCGGCGGGACTCTGGGGGCGAGCAGTACTTC; CDR3aa: CASTRRDSGGEQYF
j_gene: TRBJ2-1; d_gene: NA; len: 12; abundance: NA; v_gene: TRBV7-6; CDR3nt: TGTGCCAGCAGCTCACCCCGGAATGAGCAGTTCTTC; CDR3aa: CASSSPRNEQFF
j_gene: TRBJ1-1; d_gene: TRBD1; len: 14; abundance: NA; v_gene: TRBV7-2; CDR3nt: TGTGCCAGCAACCTACCGGACAGGGGTGGTTTCGCTTTCTTT; CDR3aa: CASNLPDRGGFAFF
j_gene: TRBJ1-1; d_gene: TRBD1; len: 17; abundance: NA; v_gene: TRBV3-1/TRBV3-2; CDR3nt: TGTGCCAGCAGCCAACCCAGGACAGGGGGCAAGTACACTGAAGCTTTCTTT; CDR3aa: CASSQPRTGGKYTEAFF
j_gene: TRBJ1-1; d_gene: NA; len: 16; abundance: NA; v_gene: TRBV18; CDR3nt: TGTGCCAGCTTCACTAAGTGGGGGGCTTTGAACACTGAAGCTTTCTTT; CDR3aa: CASFTKWGALNTEAFF
j_gene: TRBJ2-7; d_gene: TRBD2; len: 13; abundance: NA; v_gene: TRBV7-2; CDR3nt: TGTGCCAGCGAGGCGGGGGGGAACTACGAGCAGTACTTC; CDR3aa: CASEAGGNYEQYF
j_gene: TRBJ2-7; d_gene: NA; len: 15; abundance: NA; v_gene: TRBV5-1; CDR3nt: TGCGCCAGCAGCGGGGGGTCGGGGAACATCTACGAGCAGTACTTC; CDR3aa: CASSGGSGNIYEQYF
j_gene: TRBJ2-7; d_gene: TRBD1; len: 13; abundance: NA; v_gene: TRBV6-6; CDR3nt: TGTGCCAGCAGTTACAGGGGGACAGACGAGCAGTACTTC; CDR3aa: CASSYRGTDEQYF
j_gene: TRBJ1-1; d_gene: NA; len: 14; abundance: NA; v_gene: TRBV6-6; CDR3nt: TGTGCCAGCAATATTGGCCCCTGGGGCACTGAAGCTTTCTTT; CDR3aa: CASNIGPWGTEAFF
j_gene: TRBJ2-1; d_gene: TRBD2; len: 15; abundance: NA; v_gene: TRBV14; CDR3nt: TGTGCCAGCAGCCACGGAGCGGGGGGCCCGGGTGAGCAGTTCTTC; CDR3aa: CASSHGAGGPGEQFF
j_gene: TRBJ2-1; d_gene: TRBD2; len: 15; abundance: NA; v_gene: TRBV5-4; CDR3nt: TGTGCCAGCAGCGAACGCGGGACTAGCTTCGATGAGCAGTTCTTC; CDR3aa: CASSERGTSFDEQFF
j_gene: TRBJ1-6; d_gene: NA; len: 15; abundance: NA; v_gene: TRBV27; CDR3nt: TGTGCCAGCAGTGGATGGGGCGTGGAGGATTCACCCCTCCACTTT; CDR3aa: CASSGWGVEDSPLHF
j_gene: TRBJ2-4; d_gene: NA; len: 16; abundance: once; v_gene: TRBV27; CDR3nt: TGTGCCAGCAGTCTTGGGACTGGCCGTGCCAAAAACATTCAGTACTTC; CDR3aa: CASSLGTGRAKNIQYF
j_gene: TRBJ1-1; d_gene: TRBD1; len: 13; abundance: once; v_gene: TRBV4-1; CDR3nt: TGCGCCAGCAGCCGACAGGGTGATAGTGAAGCTTTCTTT; CDR3aa: CASSRQGDSEAFF
j_gene: TRBJ1-3; d_gene: NA; len: 17; abundance: NA; v_gene: TRBV18; CDR3nt: TGTGCCAGCTCACCAACTATCAGGGCGAGCTCTGGAAACACCATATATTTT; CDR3aa: CASSPTIRASSGNTIYF